This T cell receptor (beta chain) was profiled in a study of control samples from healthy donors and cancer patients. This table comes from immunoSEQ multiplex PCR, and its TCRdb copy is limited to in-frame clones, with some not included. The data hold roughly 130,000 clones, with about 85% observed a single time. The germline gives CDR1 MNHEY, CDR2 SVGAGI. This CDR3 has 15 residues. V lost 1 base and J 0 bases, leaving 7 bases between the germline ends. The sample was blood. The source of this sequence is a woman in her 30s in good health. V usage is TRBV6-5 and J usage is TRBJ2-1; D not resolved. This CDR3 is CASSYFSASYNEQFF. The CDR3 bases are TGTGCCAGCAGTTACTTCAGTGCCTCCTACAATGAGCAGTTCTTC.